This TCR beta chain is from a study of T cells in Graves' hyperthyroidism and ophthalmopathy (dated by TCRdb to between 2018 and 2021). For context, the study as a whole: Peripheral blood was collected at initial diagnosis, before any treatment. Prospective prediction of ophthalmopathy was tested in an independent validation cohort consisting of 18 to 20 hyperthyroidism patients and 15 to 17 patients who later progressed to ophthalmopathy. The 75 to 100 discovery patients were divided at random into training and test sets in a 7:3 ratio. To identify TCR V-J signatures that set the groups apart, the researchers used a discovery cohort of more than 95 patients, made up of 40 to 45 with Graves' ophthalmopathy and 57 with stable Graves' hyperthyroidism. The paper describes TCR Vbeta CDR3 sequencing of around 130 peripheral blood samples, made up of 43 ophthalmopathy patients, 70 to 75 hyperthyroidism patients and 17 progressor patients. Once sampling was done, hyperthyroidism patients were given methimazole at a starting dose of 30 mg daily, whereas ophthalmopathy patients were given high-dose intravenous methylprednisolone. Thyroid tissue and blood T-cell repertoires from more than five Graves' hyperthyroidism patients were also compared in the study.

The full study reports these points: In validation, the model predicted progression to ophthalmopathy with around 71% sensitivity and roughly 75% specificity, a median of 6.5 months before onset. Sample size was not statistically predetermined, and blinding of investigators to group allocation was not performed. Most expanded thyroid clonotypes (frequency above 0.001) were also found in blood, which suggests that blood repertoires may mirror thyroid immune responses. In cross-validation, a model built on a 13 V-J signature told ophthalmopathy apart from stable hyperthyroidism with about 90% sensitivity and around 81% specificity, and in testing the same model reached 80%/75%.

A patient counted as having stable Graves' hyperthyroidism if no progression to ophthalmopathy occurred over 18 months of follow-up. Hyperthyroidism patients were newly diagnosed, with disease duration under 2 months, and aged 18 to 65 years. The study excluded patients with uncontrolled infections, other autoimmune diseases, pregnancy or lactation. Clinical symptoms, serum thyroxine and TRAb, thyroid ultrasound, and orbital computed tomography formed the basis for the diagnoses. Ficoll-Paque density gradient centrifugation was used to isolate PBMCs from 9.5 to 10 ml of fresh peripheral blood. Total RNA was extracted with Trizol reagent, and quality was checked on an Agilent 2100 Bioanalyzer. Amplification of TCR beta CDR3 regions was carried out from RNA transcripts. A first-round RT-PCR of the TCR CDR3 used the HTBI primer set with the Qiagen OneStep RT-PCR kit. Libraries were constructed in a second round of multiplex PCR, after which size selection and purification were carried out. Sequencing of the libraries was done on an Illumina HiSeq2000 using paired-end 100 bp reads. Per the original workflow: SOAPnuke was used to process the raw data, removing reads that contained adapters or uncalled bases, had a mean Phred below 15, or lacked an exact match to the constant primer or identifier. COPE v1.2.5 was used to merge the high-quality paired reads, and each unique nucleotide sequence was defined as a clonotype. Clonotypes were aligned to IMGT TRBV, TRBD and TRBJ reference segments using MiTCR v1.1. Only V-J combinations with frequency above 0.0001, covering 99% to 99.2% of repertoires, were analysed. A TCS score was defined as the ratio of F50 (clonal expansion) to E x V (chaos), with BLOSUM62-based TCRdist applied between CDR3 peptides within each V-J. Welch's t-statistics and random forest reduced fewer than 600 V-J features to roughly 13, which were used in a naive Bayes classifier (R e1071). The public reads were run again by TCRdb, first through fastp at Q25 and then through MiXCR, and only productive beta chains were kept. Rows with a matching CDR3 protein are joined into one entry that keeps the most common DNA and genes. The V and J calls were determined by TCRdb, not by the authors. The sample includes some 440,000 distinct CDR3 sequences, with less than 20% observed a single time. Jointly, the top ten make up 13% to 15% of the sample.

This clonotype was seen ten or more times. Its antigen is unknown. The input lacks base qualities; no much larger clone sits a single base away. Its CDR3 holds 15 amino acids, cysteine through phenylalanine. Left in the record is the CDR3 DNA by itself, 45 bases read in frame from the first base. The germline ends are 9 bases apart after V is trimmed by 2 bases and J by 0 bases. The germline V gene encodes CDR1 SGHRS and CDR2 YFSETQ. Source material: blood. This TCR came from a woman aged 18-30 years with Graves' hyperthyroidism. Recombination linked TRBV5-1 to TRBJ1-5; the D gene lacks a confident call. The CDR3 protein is CASSFDGNSNQPQHF. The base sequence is TGCGCCAGCAGCTTTGACGGAAATAGCAATCAGCCCCAGCATTTT.